Each of the 2 T cell receptor beta chains below was sequenced from the same sample in a study of vaccination effects on CD4 cells after COVID-19. Antigens for these TCRs are unknown. Here immunoSEQ multiplex PCR was the method, and the copy in TCRdb shows in-frame clones only, minus some. The top ten clones hold about a fifth of a sample with about 15,000 clones, around 76% of them seen once. Peptide-pool stimulation followed by sequencing identified expanded antigen-specific CD4+ clonotypes in the ViraFEST assay. Culture proceeded for 9 to 11 days, and CD4+ T cells were then isolated. This individual contracted SARS-CoV-2 between March and December 2020, as verified by PCR. As their vaccination, participants received two doses of either BNT162b2 or mRNA-1273. Sequencing was performed on CD4+ T cells from PBMCs cultured with SARS-CoV-2 spike peptides, taken after COVID-19 vaccination. Every receptor here comes from a human donor who had a prior SARS-CoV-2 infection.

The chain has TRBV7-2 and TRBJ2-5; no clear D. The CDR3 sequence is 13 residues long. Between the trimmed V and J ends, which lost 2 bases and 2 bases, there was a span of 6 bases. Germline CDR1 SGHTA, CDR2 FQGNSA. The CDR3 nucleotides read TGTGCCAGCAGCTTAAGGCTACAAGAGACCCAGTACTTC. This codes for CASSLRLQETQYF.

The chain recombines TRBV15 with TRBJ2-7; 9 bases map to TRBD1. This CDR3 is 16 amino acids long. V was pared by 0 bases and J by 3 bases, with 6 bases of the junction left unmatched. The germline gives CDR1 LNHNV, CDR2 YYDKDF (reference sequence). CDR3 region: CATSREGTGIHYEQYF. Written as DNA, the CDR3 is TGTGCCACCAGCAGAGAGGGGACAGGGATTCACTACGAGCAGTACTTC.